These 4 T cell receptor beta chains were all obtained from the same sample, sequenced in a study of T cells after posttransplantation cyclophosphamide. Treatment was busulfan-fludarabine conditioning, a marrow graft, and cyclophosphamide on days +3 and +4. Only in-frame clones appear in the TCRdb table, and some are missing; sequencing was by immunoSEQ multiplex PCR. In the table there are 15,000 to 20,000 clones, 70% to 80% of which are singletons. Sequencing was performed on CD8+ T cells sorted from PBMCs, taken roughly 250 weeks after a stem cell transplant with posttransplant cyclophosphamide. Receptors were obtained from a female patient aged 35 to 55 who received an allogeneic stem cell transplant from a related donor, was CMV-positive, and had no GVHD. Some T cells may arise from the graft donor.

The CDR3 region is CASSTTGGPDRHTF. The CDR3, as DNA: TGTGCCAGTAGCACCACCGGGGGGCCCGATCGTCACACCTTC. The chain uses TRBV19 and TRBJ1-2; the D gene is possibly TRBD1 (6 bases). This CDR3 region has 14 residues. With 6 bases removed from V and 12 bases from J, the gap between germline ends came to 23 bases. Germline V gives CDR1 LNHDA, CDR2 SQIVND (reference sequence).

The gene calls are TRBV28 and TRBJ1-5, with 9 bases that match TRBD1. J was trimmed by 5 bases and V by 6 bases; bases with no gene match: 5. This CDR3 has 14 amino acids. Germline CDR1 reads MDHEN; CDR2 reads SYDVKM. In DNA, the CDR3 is TGTGCCAGCAGCTTGGGACAGGGACATCAGCCCCAGCATTTT. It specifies CASSLGQGHQPQHF.

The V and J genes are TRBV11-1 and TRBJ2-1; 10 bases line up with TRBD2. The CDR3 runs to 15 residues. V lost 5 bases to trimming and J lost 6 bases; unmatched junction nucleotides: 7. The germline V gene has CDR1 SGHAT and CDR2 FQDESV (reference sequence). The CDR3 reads CASSPSGGATNEQFF. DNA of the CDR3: TGTGCCAGCAGCCCGAGCGGGGGGGCCACCAATGAGCAGTTCTTC. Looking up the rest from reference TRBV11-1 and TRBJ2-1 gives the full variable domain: EAEVAQSPRYKITEKSQAVAFWCDPISGHATLYWYRQILGQGPELLVQFQDESVVDDSQLPKDRFSAERLKGVDSTLKIQPAELGDSAMYLCASSPSGGATNEQFFGPGTRLTVL.

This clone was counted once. This chain's CDR3 is CASTGPTYNEQFF. The CDR3 nucleotides are TGTGCCAGTACAGGGCCGACCTACAATGAGCAGTTCTTC. The genes are TRBV19 and TRBJ2-1; the D gene is possibly TRBD1 (5 bases). The CDR3 is 13 residues long. The V end lost 7 bases, the J end lost 2 bases, and 9 bases lay between the germline ends. From germline, CDR1 is LNHDA and CDR2 SQIVND (reference sequence). Filled out from reference TRBV19 and TRBJ2-1, the complete variable domain reads DGGITQSPKYLFRKEGQNVTLSCEQNLNHDAMYWYRQDPGQGLRLIYYSQIVNDFQKGDIAEGYSVSREKKESFPLTVTSAQKNPTAFYLCASTGPTYNEQFFGPGTRLTVL.